This entry features one TCR beta chain sequence. These data come from a study of blood T cell repertoires in COVID-19. As for the study in general: Specimens from acute and convalescent COVID-19 originated in the United States, Italy and Spain. From T cells, B-cell-depleted T cells, or PBMCs came the material, which was cDNA or gDNA.

In germline, CDR1 is MDHEN, CDR2 SYDVKM. Trimming cost V 7 bases and J 1 base, with 22 bases left between them. CDR3 size: 17 residues. Original methodology: How many nucleated cells were present was estimated from reference gene primer amplification. Here immunoSEQ multiplex PCR was the method, and the copy in TCRdb shows in-frame clones only, minus some. V and J calls plus clone size are reproduced from that table; the DNA served to infer D and trimming. The data show around 140,000 clones, with around 88% seen just once and approximately 1.5% held by the top ten. The sequenced sample consisted of peripheral blood. The genes are TRBV28 and TRBJ1-2; TRBD1 might be the D (6 bases). This TCR was sampled from a woman aged 60 to 75 with acute or convalescent COVID-19. CDR3 DNA sequence: TGTGCCAGCACTACTCCCGGGGGGGGCAAATATAACTATGGCTACACCTTC. Its protein product is CASTTPGGGKYNYGYTF.